One sample yielded the 12 T cell receptor beta chains listed below, sequenced in a study of Tregs in tolerant kidney transplant recipients. Clones were read by immunoSEQ multiplex PCR, and TCRdb kept only the in-frame ones, dropping some. Among some 100,000 clones listed, roughly nine tenths were seen once. The sample was CD4+ T cells from blood. The receptors come from a human donor in good health.

The chain carries TRBV6-4 and TRBJ2-1; 7 bases are a match to TRBD2. Germline V gene data show CDR1 as MRHNA and CDR2 as SNTAGT. CDR3 length equals 15 residues. Germline trimming cut 8 bases from V and 2 bases from J; bases unmatched to any gene: 9. The CDR3 DNA follows: TGTGCCAGCTCGAGGGGAGGGTATACCTACAATGAGCAGTTCTTC. Translating gives CASSRGGYTYNEQFF.

V gene TRBV2 combines with J gene TRBJ1-4; D ambiguous. CDR3 length: 17 residues. V dropped 1 base and J dropped 8 bases, with 20 bases sitting between them. The germline V gene encodes CDR1 SNHLY and CDR2 FYNNEI. In nucleotides, the CDR3 is TGTGCCAGCAGTGAAGGGGTCACTTTGTTACAATTAGAAAAACTGTTTTTT. Amino acids: CASSEGVTLLQLEKLFF.

The chain recombines TRBV4-1 with TRBJ1-2; D gene ambiguous. With 1 base removed from V and 4 bases from J, the gap between germline ends came to 22 bases. The germline V gene encodes CDR1 MGHRA and CDR2 YSYEKL. The CDR3 runs to 18 residues. The CDR3 sequence is CASSQAPGRGYRSYGYTF. The CDR3 bases are TGCGCCAGCAGCCAAGCCCCAGGCCGGGGTTATCGGAGCTATGGCTACACCTTC.

The V call is TRBV7-7, the J call TRBJ2-5, with D perhaps assigned TRBD1 or TRBD2 (5 bases each). This CDR3 has 13 amino acids. The germline V and J ends were trimmed by 0 bases and 5 bases, with 7 bases remaining between them. Germline CDR1 is SSHAT and CDR2 is FNYEAQ (reference sequence). This chain's CDR3 is CASSLAREETQYF. CDR3 nucleotide sequence: TGTGCCAGCAGCTTAGCCAGGGAGGAGACCCAGTACTTC.

For this clone: Other DNA variants within this sample encode the same CDR3. V and J are TRBV2 and TRBJ2-1; D unresolved. This CDR3 has 10 residues. Germline CDR1 reads SNHLY; CDR2 reads FYNNEI. The V end lost 8 bases, the J end lost 6 bases, and 5 bases lay between the germline ends. This CDR3 is CASGGNEQFF. The CDR3 region has the DNA TGTGCCAGCGGCGGCAATGAGCAGTTCTTC.

This chain links TRBV7-9 with TRBJ2-1; D may be TRBD1 (5 bases). The germline CDR1 and CDR2 sequences are SEHNR and FQNEAQ (reference sequence). V was shortened by 1 base and J by 0 bases, with 7 bases between the two germline ends. CDR3 length: 15 residues. The CDR3 region has the DNA TGTGCCAGCAGCTTAGGGACATTCTCCTACAATGAGCAGTTCTTC. This encodes CASSLGTFSYNEQFF.

This chain uses TRBV2 with TRBJ1-2; no clear D. Germline values: CDR1 SNHLY, CDR2 FYNNEI. The CDR3 is 15 amino acids. The V end lost 2 bases, the J end lost 0 bases, and 10 bases lay between the germline ends. The CDR3 region is CASSEIRLTNYGYTF. CDR3 nucleotide sequence: TGTGCCAGCAGTGAAATACGGCTTACTAACTATGGCTACACCTTC.

The gene calls are TRBV5-6 and TRBJ1-5, with D uncertain. Germline V lookup: CDR1 SGHDT, CDR2 YYEEEE. The CDR3 spans 15 residues. V gave up 4 bases and J gave up 4 bases, with 15 bases separating them. The CDR3 coding sequence is TGTGCCAGCAGCCTTTACGCACAGAGGAATCAGCCCCAGCATTTT. This encodes CASSLYAQRNQPQHF.

The chain recombines TRBV6-1 with TRBJ1-3; D is possibly TRBD1 (6 bases). V was pared by 2 bases and J by 0 bases, with 8 bases between. This CDR3 comprises 15 residues. Germline V gene sequence: CDR1 MNHNS, CDR2 SASEGT. The CDR3 region has the DNA TGTGCCAGCAGTGAAAACAGGGACTCTGGAAACACCATATATTTT. It codes for CASSENRDSGNTIYF.

The J gene is TRBJ2-5, the V gene TRBV5-1; either TRBD1 or TRBD2 may supply D (5 bases each). V was shortened by 0 bases and J by 1 base, with 7 bases between the two germline ends. From germline, CDR1 is SGHRS and CDR2 YFSETQ. There are 14 residues in the CDR3. CDR3 region: CASSLAGTQETQYF. CDR3 nucleotides: TGCGCCAGCAGCTTGGCCGGGACCCAAGAGACCCAGTACTTC.

The chain carries TRBV7-9 and TRBJ2-4, with D maybe TRBD2 (5 bases). The CDR3 contains 17 residues. V shed 1 base and J shed 3 bases, with 16 bases lying between them. The germline CDR1 and CDR2 sequences are SEHNR and FQNEAQ (reference sequence). CDR3: CASSLDEGRIGKNIQYF. For the CDR3, the DNA is TGTGCCAGCAGCTTAGACGAGGGCCGAATAGGCAAAAACATTCAGTACTTC.

The chain recombines TRBV4-2 with TRBJ2-7, with 8 bases fitting TRBD2. The CDR3 runs 15 residues. Unmatched junction bases numbered 4, after V lost 0 bases and J lost 3 bases. Germline CDR1 is LGHNA and CDR2 is YNFKEQ. CDR3 nucleotide sequence: TGTGCCAGCAGCCAAGAACTAGCGGAGTTCTACGAGCAGTACTTC. Its protein is CASSQELAEFYEQYF.